The rows below give T cell receptor beta chains drawn from one sample of a study of human T cells and chemical hapten exposure. Each CDR3 protein is one row after TCRdb ran MiXCR on the RACE reads. The table records 270,000 or so distinct CDR3 sequences, 7.7% of them present only once. The sequences come from whole blood, collected in connection with sensitization to the hapten diphenylcyclopropenone (DPC). All receptors derive from a man in his late teens or twenties with alopecia areata. Some clones in this sample may be carry-over from other donors' samples. CDR3s leave out the opening cysteine and the closing phenylalanine or tryptophan. D genes are given only for firm matches. The size of a clone is reported for some rows only, either as once, few or many, or as a class for expanded clones.

TRBV2	NA	NA	TRBJ2-2	ASITGQGCTGELF
TRBV28	few	NA	TRBJ2-3	ASADSTDTQY
TRBV7-2	NA	NA	TRBJ1-2	ASSLSGMSYT
TRBV6-2/TRBV6-3	many	TRBD1	TRBJ1-6	ASSYPGQFNSPLH
TRBV18	NA	NA	TRBJ1-1	ASSPQGRNENTEAF
TRBV5-1	few	TRBD1	TRBJ2-1	ASSLADRTYNEQF
TRBV5-4	NA	NA	TRBJ1-1	ASRTGGRSVAF
TRBV7-2	NA	TRBD2	TRBJ2-7	ASSTQRGGPHSYEQY
TRBV4-2	NA	NA	TRBJ1-1	ASSPSRGEGTEAF
TRBV7-6	many	NA	TRBJ2-2	ASSQRAGTSMGELF
TRBV15	few	TRBD2	TRBJ2-1	ATSRLAGDDNEQF
TRBV29-1	few	NA	TRBJ2-1	SVRWSSYNEQF
TRBV7-2	NA	NA	TRBJ2-3	ASSPRAAPDTQY
TRBV12-3/TRBV12-4	few	TRBD2	TRBJ2-5	ASSKTSGGETQY
TRBV20-1	few	NA	TRBJ1-6	SARGILGQDSPLH
TRBV6-2/TRBV6-3	many	TRBD1	TRBJ1-1	ASRTGVNAF
TRBV7-9	few	TRBD2	TRBJ2-2	ASSLLSGGTPGELF
TRBV12-3/TRBV12-4	once	NA	TRBJ1-2	ASSFVSVSYGYT
TRBV4-3	many	NA	TRBJ1-6	ASSQVGGTSDNSPLH
TRBV7-9	NA	NA	TRBJ1-4	ASSLASGEVTNEKLF
TRBV7-2	NA	NA	TRBJ2-5	ASSHRETQY
TRBV6-2/TRBV6-3	few	NA	TRBJ1-1	ASSYRTDEAF
TRBV6-2/TRBV6-3	many	TRBD2	TRBJ2-1	ASRRTSGGNEQF
TRBV9	NA	NA	TRBJ2-1	ASSVVGGTPLYNVEQF
TRBV6-2/TRBV6-3	many	NA	TRBJ1-1	ASSSRAGEGGEAF